The 30 T cell receptor beta chains presented below share a single source sample, sequenced in a study of identical twins. A single record per CDR3 protein comes from TCRdb applying MiXCR to the 5' RACE reads. Of about 550,000 distinct CDR3 sequences listed, 20% to 25% were seen once; the top ten hold 0.45% to 0.5%. These same records also appear under a second study, on yellow fever vaccine responses in identical twins.

Source material: CD4+ T cells sorted from blood. These receptors were obtained from a young woman in good health.

The chain combines TRBV12-3 or TRBV12-4 with TRBJ1-2; 9 nucleotides agree with TRBD1. The CDR3 has 14 amino acids. V trimming: 4 bases; J trimming: 8 bases; junction bases outside the gene matches: 8. The CDR3 DNA is TGTGCCAGCAGTTCCCCGGGACAGGGCAGGGGCTACACCTTC. This sequence encodes CASSSPGQGRGYTF.

V and J are TRBV12-3 or TRBV12-4 and TRBJ2-7; D is unresolved. Deletions cut 5 bases from V and 7 bases from J, with 18 bases between. The CDR3 spans 14 residues. For the CDR3, the DNA is TGTGCCAGCAGTCCCGACACCTTTGGATGGGAGCAGTACGTC. As protein: CASSPDTFGWEQYV.

In this sample, this clonotype turned up a few times. The chain carries TRBV6-1 and TRBJ2-5, with D uncertain. The CDR3 contains 13 residues. Germline CDR1 is MNHNS and CDR2 is SASEGT. Deletions cut 7 bases from V and 4 bases from J, with 13 bases between. CDR3: CASTPPRSETQYF. CDR3 bases: TGTGCCAGCACCCCACCGAGGTCAGAGACCCAGTACTTC.

The chain is built from TRBV11-2 and TRBJ1-1; 7 bases fit TRBD1. J gave up 10 bases and V 5 bases, and 7 bases lay outside the gene matches. The CDR3 contains 12 residues. Germline CDR1 SGHAT, CDR2 FQNNGV. The CDR3 is CASSLQGLLAFF. CDR3 nucleotides: TGTGCCAGCAGCCTACAGGGGTTGTTAGCTTTCTTT. Supplemented by reference TRBV11-2 and TRBJ1-1, the full variable domain reads EAGVAQSPRYKIIEKRQSVAFWCNPISGHATLYWYQQILGQGPKLLIQFQNNGVVDDSQLPKDRFSAERLKGVDSTLKIQPAKLEDSAVYLCASSLQGLLAFFGQGTRLTVV.

This clonotype was counted between two and nine times. This chain connects TRBV23-1 to TRBJ2-3; TRBD2 agrees at 11 bases. TRBV23-1 is annotated as an ORF whose role is uncertain. The J segment lost 5 bases and the V segment lost 1 base, leaving 8 bases of the junction unmatched. The CDR3 is made up of 17 amino acids. The CDR3 protein is CASSQLAGGPSGDTQYF. The CDR3 DNA follows: TGCGCCAGCAGTCAATTAGCGGGAGGGCCGAGCGGAGATACGCAGTATTTT.

Many counts were recorded for this clonotype. The chain couples TRBV20-1 to TRBJ2-1, with TRBD2 matching over 9 bases. This CDR3 is built from 14 residues. The germline V gene encodes CDR1 DFQATT and CDR2 SNEGSKA (reference sequence). J lost 0 bases, V lost 5 bases, and 2 bases had no gene match. For the CDR3, the DNA is TGCAGTGCTCTGCGGGGGGGCTCCTACAATGAGCAGTTCTTC. This translates into CSALRGGSYNEQFF.

The rearrangement joins TRBV5-1 to TRBJ1-1, with D possibly being TRBD1 (5 bases). V lost 1 base and J lost 1, with 8 bases in between. The CDR3 is 14 amino acids. Germline CDR1 is SGHRS and CDR2 is YFSETQ. CDR3 in amino acids: CASSLWGQNTEAFF. The CDR3 DNA is TGCGCCAGCAGCTTGTGGGGCCAGAACACTGAAGCTTTCTTT.

This clonotype has more than one count but fewer than ten. This chain uses TRBV12-5 with TRBJ1-2; a possible D gene is TRBD1 (5 bases). Per germline, CDR1 LGHNT and CDR2 FRNRAP. V gave up 2 bases and J gave up 4 bases, with 20 bases separating them. CDR3 length: 17 residues. The chain's CDR3 is CASGLTTTGPGSYGYTF. CDR3 bases: TGTGCTAGTGGTTTGACGACCACAGGCCCGGGCAGCTATGGCTACACCTTC.

This chain's CDR3 is CASSPQGAIEKLFF. CDR3 sequence (DNA): TGTGCCAGCAGCCCACAGGGGGCGATTGAAAAACTGTTTTTT. The chain couples TRBV11-1 to TRBJ1-4; TRBD1 aligns across 9 bases. The germline CDR1 and CDR2 sequences are SGHAT and FQDESV (reference sequence). The CDR3 covers 14 residues. Losses at the gene ends were 5 bases for V and 7 bases for J; bases not matched to a gene: 5.

This clonotype was picked up a small number of times. The J gene is TRBJ1-1, the V gene TRBV20-1; unclear D gene. V was shortened by 1 base and J by 0 bases, with 6 bases between the two germline ends. The CDR3 has 13 residues. Germline V gene lookup returns CDR1 DFQATT and CDR2 SNEGSKA (reference sequence). The CDR3 DNA reads TGCAGTGCTAGAGGAGGGATGAACACTGAAGCTTTCTTT. Translation: CSARGGMNTEAFF.

This clonotype was counted once. The chain is built from TRBV2 and TRBJ2-3, with D possibly being TRBD1 (6 bases). The CDR3 is 15 amino acids. The V gene lost 3 bases and the J gene lost 0 bases, with 10 bases spanning the gap. Germline V gene data show CDR1 as SNHLY and CDR2 as FYNNEI. As DNA, the CDR3 is TGTGCCAGCAGTGATTGGACAGATAGCACAGATACGCAGTATTTT. Its translation: CASSDWTDSTDTQYF.

The V call is TRBV6-1, the J call TRBJ2-7; TRBD1 matches at 12 bases. Germline loops: CDR1 MNHNS, CDR2 SASEGT. CDR3 length equals 16 residues. The V and J ends lost 5 bases and 1 base, in that order; junction bases with no gene match: 6. This CDR3 reads CASSQGQGAMSYEQYF. CDR3 bases: TGTGCCAGCAGTCAGGGACAGGGGGCGATGTCCTACGAGCAGTACTTC.

This clonotype was observed at least ten times. The rearrangement uses TRBV20-1 and TRBJ2-7; tentatively, D is TRBD2 (6 bases). The CDR3 is made up of 13 amino acids. CDR1 DFQATT and CDR2 SNEGSKA come from the germline V gene (reference sequence). Between the trimmed V and J ends, which lost 5 bases and 3 bases, there was a span of 14 bases. The CDR3 here is CSAARIGGYEQYV. The CDR3 coding sequence is TGCAGTGCTGCTAGGATCGGGGGCTACGAGCAGTACGTC.

A few counts support this clonotype. The gene calls are TRBV20-1 and TRBJ2-3; the D call may be TRBD1 or TRBD2 (5 bases each). The CDR3 totals 15 residues. The ends were cut back, 0 bases at V and 0 bases at J, with 10 bases in the middle. Germline V gene data show CDR1 as DFQATT and CDR2 as SNEGSKA (reference sequence). The CDR3 loop is CSARDPGPSTDTQYF. CDR3 in DNA: TGCAGTGCTAGAGATCCGGGACCCAGCACAGATACGCAGTATTTT.

The chain couples TRBV18 to TRBJ2-1; the D gene is possibly TRBD2 (6 bases). The CDR3 covers 15 residues. CDR1 and CDR2 from the germline V gene are KGHSH and LQKENI. The germline V and J ends were trimmed by 5 bases and 9 bases, with 20 bases remaining between them. Here the CDR3 reads CASSTIILSGVEQFF. CDR3 DNA sequence: TGTGCCAGCTCAACAATCATCCTTTCGGGGGTTGAGCAGTTCTTC.

The rearrangement joins TRBV6-2 or TRBV6-3 to TRBJ2-7; 7 positions agree with TRBD2. This CDR3 is built from 15 residues. The junction had 7 bases not matched to a gene; V was cut back by 2 bases and J by 3 bases. From germline, CDR1 is MNHEY and CDR2 SVGEGT. CDR3 region: CASSYMGLAVYEQYF. CDR3 bases: TGTGCCAGCAGTTACATGGGCCTAGCGGTCTACGAGCAGTACTTC.

This clonotype occurred a few times. The chain has TRBV9 and TRBJ2-2; a possible D gene is TRBD1 (5 bases). V shed 1 base and J shed 2 bases, with 9 bases lying between them. The CDR3 is 15 residues long. The germline V gene has CDR1 SGDLS and CDR2 YYNGEE. The CDR3 nucleotides are TGTGCCAGCAGCGTATCTAGGGGCAACACCGGGGAGCTGTTTTTT. Its translation is CASSVSRGNTGELFF.

The J gene is TRBJ2-7, the V gene TRBV18, with D maybe TRBD2 (6 bases). CDR1 and CDR2 from the germline V gene are KGHSH and LQKENI. The CDR3 loop spans 15 amino acids. The V and J ends lost 4 bases and 0 bases respectively, with 13 bases between them. The CDR3 spells CASSLADATSYEQYV. CDR3 nucleotides: TGTGCCAGCTCACTAGCGGACGCAACCTCCTACGAGCAGTACGTC.

In its sample, this clonotype was seen a few times. This chain uses TRBV29-1 with TRBJ1-1; D gene unclear. The CDR3 is made up of 11 amino acids. V dropped 7 bases and J dropped 1 base, with 7 bases sitting between them. Per germline, CDR1 SQVTM and CDR2 ANQGSEA. CDR3 sequence reads: CSGGPNTEAFF. The DNA for the CDR3 is TGCAGCGGAGGACCGAACACTGAAGCTTTCTTT.

The chain combines TRBV4-2 with TRBJ2-4, with a weak D call TRBD2 (6 bases). CDR1 and CDR2 (germline): LGHNA, YNFKEQ. The CDR3 sequence is 14 residues long. Trimming removed 1 base at V and 6 bases at J, with 10 bases between. CDR3 bases: TGTGCCAGCAGCCAAGGGGACTTAGTAAACATTCAGTACTTC. Amino acids: CASSQGDLVNIQYF.

This clonotype has more than one count but fewer than ten. V is TRBV9 and J is TRBJ1-5, with 9 bases matching TRBD1. V trimming: 3 bases; J trimming: 2 bases; junction bases outside the gene matches: 3. Germline loops: CDR1 SGDLS, CDR2 YYNGEE. This CDR3 is built from 15 residues. For the CDR3, the DNA is TGTGCCAGCAGCGAGACAGGGGGGGGCAATCAGCCCCAGCATTTT. Protein sequence: CASSETGGGNQPQHF.

This clonotype has more than one count but fewer than ten. V gene TRBV29-1 combines with J gene TRBJ2-3, with D possibly TRBD2 on 6 matching bases. In germline, CDR1 is SQVTM, CDR2 ANQGSEA. V lost 6 bases and J lost 0, with 16 bases in between. CDR3 size: 15 residues. As DNA, the CDR3 is TGCAGCGTAGGGGTGGGACTTTCTAGCACAGATACGCAGTATTTT. Protein product: CSVGVGLSSTDTQYF.

This clonotype came up a few times. The V call is TRBV9, the J call TRBJ2-5, with D unclear. Deletions cut 2 bases from V and 4 bases from J, with 12 bases between. This CDR3 comprises 14 residues. CDR1 is SGDLS, CDR2 YYNGEE, per germline. The CDR3, as DNA: TGTGCCAGCAGCGTCGGCCCGTCCCGAGAGACCCAGTACTTC. Its protein is CASSVGPSRETQYF.

The genes are TRBV14 and TRBJ2-5; 7 bases fit TRBD2. The germline V gene encodes CDR1 SGHDN and CDR2 FVKESK. The trim removed 3 bases at V and 5 bases at J, leaving 9 bases unmatched. The CDR3 consists of 15 residues. CDR3 coding DNA: TGTGCCAGCAGCCAGGGCGGGAGCTGGCAGGAGACCCAGTACTTC. Translated, it gives CASSQGGSWQETQYF.

V is TRBV11-3 and J is TRBJ2-7; TRBD2 aligns across 7 bases. CDR3 length: 16 residues. Per the germline V gene, CDR1 is SGHNT and CDR2 is YENEEA. With 5 bases clipped from V and 0 bases from J, the junction kept 10 bases outside the gene matches. The CDR3 bases are TGTGCCAGCAGCCCCGAGGGAGCGGGGAGCTCCTACGAGCAGTACTTC. Translation gives CASSPEGAGSSYEQYF.

The rearrangement uses TRBV7-9 and TRBJ1-1; maybe TRBD1 (5 bases). Germline values: CDR1 SEHNR, CDR2 FQNEAQ (reference sequence). The germline V and J ends were trimmed by 5 bases and 7 bases, with 11 bases remaining between them. The CDR3 consists of 12 residues. The DNA for the CDR3 is TGTGCCAGCAGCCGCCTAGGGGATGAAGCTTTCTTT. It is translated as CASSRLGDEAFF.

This clonotype was observed a handful of times. V and J are TRBV10-3 and TRBJ1-2; D gene uncertain. CDR1 is ENHRY and CDR2 is SYGVKD in the germline V gene. CDR3 length equals 13 residues. The V gene lost 1 base and the J gene lost 8 bases, with 11 bases spanning the gap. This chain's CDR3 is CAISELERGGYTF. CDR3 nucleotide sequence: TGTGCCATCAGTGAGTTGGAGCGAGGGGGCTACACCTTC.

The sample holds a few counts of this clonotype. The rearrangement links TRBV5-1 to TRBJ2-2; possible D gene TRBD2, 7 bases. The CDR3 loop spans 17 amino acids. CDR1 and CDR2 from the germline V gene are SGHRS and YFSETQ. V shed 3 bases and J shed 1 base, with 16 bases lying between them. CDR3 residues: CASSWGGGGRNTGELFF. In DNA form, the CDR3 reads TGCGCCAGCAGCTGGGGTGGCGGGGGCCGGAACACCGGGGAGCTGTTTTTT.

This clonotype was picked up a small number of times. This chain connects TRBV20-1 to TRBJ2-2; the D gene is possibly TRBD2 (6 bases). The length of the CDR3 is 16 residues. CDR1 and CDR2 from the germline V gene are DFQATT and SNEGSKA (reference sequence). The germline V and J ends were trimmed by 2 bases and 0 bases, with 13 bases remaining between them. The CDR3: CSARSRRDPNTGELFF. The DNA for the CDR3 is TGCAGTGCTAGATCTCGGAGGGACCCGAACACCGGGGAGCTGTTTTTT.

The sample holds a few counts of this clonotype. This chain connects TRBV5-1 to TRBJ2-2; the D gene is possibly TRBD2 (5 bases). Trimming took off 2 bases at V and 4 bases at J, with 12 bases between the two ends. CDR1 is SGHRS and CDR2 is YFSETQ in the germline V gene. This CDR3 spans 15 amino acids. The CDR3 bases are TGCGCCAGCAGCTTTGAGGGAGTTGCCACCGGGGAGCTGTTTTTT. It specifies CASSFEGVATGELFF.